This T cell receptor beta chain came from a study of response to subunit inactivated influenza vaccine. As to this clonotype: At one end the junction does not follow the germline gene, possibly because of a read error.

From germline, CDR1 is DFQATT and CDR2 SNEGSKA (reference sequence). This CDR3 spans 13 amino acids. TCRdb reprocessed the RT-PCR reads with MiXCR, giving one entry per CDR3 protein. The sample lists almost 250,000 distinct CDR3 sequences; 10% to 15% were seen once. The TCR originated in a man in his forties or fifties who received an inactivated influenza vaccine. The sample consisted of non-naive T cells sorted from PBMCs, taken 14 days before vaccination. This chain connects TRBV20-1 to TRBJ2-3, with TRBD2 as a possible D gene (5 bases). The CDR3: CRMGEVSTDTQYF. The CDR3 nucleotides are TGTAGAATGGGAGAGGTTAGCACAGATACGCAGTATTTT.